Listed below are T cell receptor beta chains from one sample, sequenced in a study of beta chain features in type 1 diabetes. Some clones are missing from TCRdb's copy, which holds only in-frame ones; the method was immunoSEQ multiplex PCR. The data show roughly 700,000 clones, 10% to 15% seen once. Sequenced sample: naive CD4+ T cells from blood. The receptor set was obtained from a man aged 18 to 29 with type 1 diabetes. Each CDR3 is given with its conserved first and last residue. A D gene is named only where the DNA matches it firmly. The size entry is marked missing in some rows and otherwise reads once, few, many or a size class.

CDR3 DNA: TGCAGCGCGTCGACAGTGATCGCTGAAGCTTTCTTT
CDR3 protein: CSASTVIAEAFF
D gene: .
J gene: TRBJ1-1
clone size: .
V gene: TRBV29-1

CDR3 DNA: TGCGCCAGCAGCACGGGCCACGGCGCCTACGAGCAGTACTTC
CDR3 protein: CASSTGHGAYEQYF
D gene: .
J gene: TRBJ2-7
clone size: few
V gene: TRBV5-1

CDR3 DNA: TGTGCCAGCTCCCTGGGAGGGGCTACGCAGTATTTT
CDR3 protein: CASSLGGATQYF
D gene: TRBD2
J gene: TRBJ2-3
clone size: few
V gene: TRBV28

CDR3 DNA: TGCGCCAGCAGCCTGGGTAGCGGGGCCATTCAAGAGACCCAGTACTTC
CDR3 protein: CASSLGSGAIQETQYF
D gene: TRBD2
J gene: TRBJ2-5
clone size: .
V gene: TRBV4-1

CDR3 DNA: TGTGCCAGCAGCCCCCCCGGGACCTCATTAGCCAAAAACATTCAGTACTTC
CDR3 protein: CASSPPGTSLAKNIQYF
D gene: .
J gene: TRBJ2-4
clone size: .
V gene: TRBV7-9

CDR3 DNA: TGTGCCAGCAGCAGAGGACAGTCCCAAGAGACCCAGTACTTC
CDR3 protein: CASSRGQSQETQYF
D gene: .
J gene: TRBJ2-5
clone size: few
V gene: TRBV5-5

CDR3 DNA: TGTGCCAGCTCCCCCGGGGAAAACACTGAAGCTTTCTTT
CDR3 protein: CASSPGENTEAFF
D gene: .
J gene: TRBJ1-1
clone size: .
V gene: TRBV18

CDR3 DNA: TGTGCCAGCACCTGGGCCGCGGGAGAGACCCAGTACTTC
CDR3 protein: CASTWAAGETQYF
D gene: .
J gene: TRBJ2-5
clone size: few
V gene: TRBV6-1

CDR3 DNA: TGTGCCAGCAGCTACCCCGACAGGGACCCTTACAATGAGCAGTTCTTC
CDR3 protein: CASSYPDRDPYNEQFF
D gene: TRBD1
J gene: TRBJ2-1
clone size: .
V gene: TRBV7-9

CDR3 DNA: TGTGCCTGGAGTGCAACCTTAGGCTATGGCTACACCTTC
CDR3 protein: CAWSATLGYGYTF
D gene: .
J gene: TRBJ1-2
clone size: .
V gene: TRBV30

CDR3 DNA: TGTGCCAGCAGTGAATTTGAGGGCGAGCAGTACTTC
CDR3 protein: CASSEFEGEQYF
D gene: .
J gene: TRBJ2-7
clone size: .
V gene: TRBV25-1

CDR3 DNA: TGTGCCAGCAGTTACAACCTAGCGGGGGGCCAAGATACGCAGTATTTT
CDR3 protein: CASSYNLAGGQDTQYF
D gene: TRBD2
J gene: TRBJ2-3
clone size: once
V gene: TRBV6-5

CDR3 DNA: TGTGCCAGTAGTAGGGGGGGGCCGGTCAGTGAGCAGTTCTTC
CDR3 protein: CASSRGGPVSEQFF
D gene: .
J gene: TRBJ2-1
clone size: few
V gene: TRBV19

CDR3 DNA: TGTGCCAGCAGCTTAGTGGGGTCCACCGGGGAGCTGTTTTTT
CDR3 protein: CASSLVGSTGELFF
D gene: .
J gene: TRBJ2-2
clone size: few
V gene: TRBV7-8

CDR3 DNA: TGCGCCAGCAGCCAGGGGCCACGTAGCACAGATACGCAGTATTTT
CDR3 protein: CASSQGPRSTDTQYF
D gene: .
J gene: TRBJ2-3
clone size: .
V gene: TRBV4-1

CDR3 DNA: TGTGCCAGCAGCTTAAGGGACAGGGGCTACGAGCAGTACTTC
CDR3 protein: CASSLRDRGYEQYF
D gene: TRBD1
J gene: TRBJ2-7
clone size: .
V gene: TRBV7-2

CDR3 DNA: TGTGCCAGCCGAGGATGGGGTAGCCCCGGGGAGCTGTTTTTT
CDR3 protein: CASRGWGSPGELFF
D gene: .
J gene: TRBJ2-2
clone size: few
V gene: TRBV11-2

CDR3 DNA: TGTGCCAGCAGTTTACTAGCGGGGGGCCGGAGGGAGACCCAGTACTTC
CDR3 protein: CASSLLAGGRRETQYF
D gene: TRBD2
J gene: TRBJ2-5
clone size: .
V gene: TRBV27

CDR3 DNA: TGTGCCAGCAGCTCCGGGACAGTGAACACTGAAGCTTTCTTT
CDR3 protein: CASSSGTVNTEAFF
D gene: TRBD1
J gene: TRBJ1-1
clone size: few
V gene: TRBV27

CDR3 DNA: TGTGCCAGCTCACCGCCGTATTCTACCGGGGAGCTGTTTTTT
CDR3 protein: CASSPPYSTGELFF
D gene: .
J gene: TRBJ2-2
clone size: .
V gene: TRBV18

CDR3 DNA: TGCGCCAGCAGCCAAGAATCCGGGACAGGGGTTTGGGCTTTCTTT
CDR3 protein: CASSQESGTGVWAFF
D gene: TRBD1
J gene: TRBJ1-1
clone size: .
V gene: TRBV4-1

CDR3 DNA: TGTGCCAGCAGCAGGGCAGTTATAGGTCGTGGAGAGCAGTACTTC
CDR3 protein: CASSRAVIGRGEQYF
D gene: .
J gene: TRBJ2-7
clone size: few
V gene: TRBV7-9

CDR3 DNA: TGTGCCAGCAGTGCGGGGAACACTGAAGCTTTCTTT
CDR3 protein: CASSAGNTEAFF
D gene: .
J gene: TRBJ1-1
clone size: few
V gene: TRBV2

CDR3 DNA: TGTGCCAGCTCACCACCCGGCCAGGGAGCCTACGAGCAGTACTTC
CDR3 protein: CASSPPGQGAYEQYF
D gene: .
J gene: TRBJ2-7
clone size: .
V gene: TRBV18

CDR3 DNA: TGTGCCAGCAGCTCGACAGGGGGCGCAGAAACTGAAGCTTTCTTT
CDR3 protein: CASSSTGGAETEAFF
D gene: TRBD1
J gene: TRBJ1-1
clone size: .
V gene: TRBV5-6

CDR3 DNA: TGTGCCTGGAGTGTATTACCCCCGGGACAGGGGGCGCGGGGCTACACCTTC
CDR3 protein: CAWSVLPPGQGARGYTF
D gene: TRBD1
J gene: TRBJ1-2
clone size: .
V gene: TRBV30

CDR3 DNA: TGTGCCAGCAGCCCCGTCCCGGGACAGCTAGCCAAAAACATTCAGTACTTC
CDR3 protein: CASSPVPGQLAKNIQYF
D gene: TRBD1
J gene: TRBJ2-4
clone size: .
V gene: TRBV9

CDR3 DNA: TGTGCCAGCAGGGACGACCACTCTGGAAACACCATATATTTT
CDR3 protein: CASRDDHSGNTIYF
D gene: .
J gene: TRBJ1-3
clone size: few
V gene: TRBV2

CDR3 DNA: TGTGCCTGGATTTCCGTACAGGGAGCCTCTGAAGCTTTCTTT
CDR3 protein: CAWISVQGASEAFF
D gene: .
J gene: TRBJ1-1
clone size: few
V gene: TRBV30

CDR3 DNA: TGTGCCATCAGTGAGGAACCCAACAGTGGCTACACCTTC
CDR3 protein: CAISEEPNSGYTF
D gene: .
J gene: TRBJ1-2
clone size: few
V gene: TRBV10-3

CDR3 DNA: TGTGCTTACGGGACCGGGGACACTGAAGCTTTCTTT
CDR3 protein: CAYGTGDTEAFF
D gene: .
J gene: TRBJ1-1
clone size: .
V gene: TRBV30